This T cell receptor beta chain was observed in a study of T cell repertoires in cytomegalovirus infection. The wider study: Public TCR beta signature analysis indicated the presence of both CMV infection and matching HLA type.

Study conclusions and caveats: In two of eight donors, the top clonotype was HLA-C-restricted CMV-specific.

Germline assignment: CDR1 SEHNR and CDR2 FQNEAQ (reference sequence). V was shortened by 6 bases and J by 5 bases, with 17 bases between the two germline ends. The CDR3 is 15 residues long. TCRdb reprocessed the reads with MiXCR, giving one entry per CDR3 protein. The profile covers 500,000 to 600,000 distinct CDR3 sequences, with 16% appearing a single time and about 24% taken by the ten largest. As concerns this clonotype: Its antigen is still unknown.

The chain combines TRBV7-9 with TRBJ2-1; tentatively, D is TRBD2 (6 bases). The specimen sequenced was CD8+ T cells from PBMCs. This receptor was identified in a human donor in good health (CMV status not recorded). Some clones in this sample may be carry-over from other donors' samples. CDR3 nucleotides: TGTGCCAGCAGTCGAATGACGTGGGGGGACAATGAGCAGTTCTTC. It specifies CASSRMTWGDNEQFF.